Below, 19 T cell receptor beta chains from the same sample are listed, as sequenced in a study of CD8 T cells in ankylosing spondylitis (TCRdb year 2017). The method was 5' RACE. Sequencing instrument: Illumina HiSeq 2500. TCRdb applied fastp at Q25 and MiXCR to the public reads, then kept only in-frame beta chains. One record per CDR3 amino acid sequence lists the most common genes and DNA. The sample profile shows about 450,000 distinct CDR3 sequences; more than 25% of them were found once. The top ten clonotypes cover 0.89% of the sample. These receptors' targets are unknown. The investigation overall reported the following: Blood from ankylosing spondylitis patients appeared to be characterized by a TCR beta motif made up of several highly homologous amino acid variants.

Sequenced material: blood, either unsorted or a sorted T cell fraction (not recorded which). These receptors came from a male donor with ankylosing spondylitis.

This chain links TRBV7-9 with TRBJ2-2; D unclear. In germline, CDR1 is SEHNR, CDR2 FQNEAQ (reference sequence). V gave up 9 bases and J gave up 10 bases, with 9 bases separating them. CDR3 size: 10 residues. The DNA for the CDR3 is TGTGCCAGTACAGCCGCGGAGCTGTTTTTT. The encoded protein is CASTAAELFF. Variable domain in full (rest from reference TRBV7-9 and TRBJ2-2): DTGVSQNPRHKITKRGQNVTFRCDPISEHNRLYWYRQTLGQGPEFLTYFQNEAQLEKSRLLSDRFSAERPKGSFSTLEIQRTEQGDSAMYLCASTAAELFFGEGSRLTVL.

This clonotype has only one observation. The CDR3 DNA reads TGTGCCAGTAGTCATCAGAACACTGAAGCTTTCTTT. It encodes CASSHQNTEAFF. The chain recombines TRBV19 with TRBJ1-1; the D is unclear. V lost 5 bases and J 1 base, leaving 5 bases between the germline ends. The CDR3 has 12 residues. Per germline, CDR1 LNHDA and CDR2 SQIVND (reference sequence).

The J gene is TRBJ1-1, the V gene TRBV9, with a weak D call TRBD1 (5 bases). The germline gives CDR1 SGDLS, CDR2 YYNGEE. CDR3 length: 13 amino acids. The V gene lost 7 bases and the J gene lost 1 base, with 11 bases spanning the gap. CDR3 amino acids: CASEGQTNTEAFF. In DNA, the CDR3 is TGTGCCAGCGAGGGGCAAACGAACACTGAAGCTTTCTTT.

V is TRBV12-3 or TRBV12-4 and J is TRBJ2-7; TRBD1 agrees at 9 bases. CDR3 length equals 19 residues. The trim removed 0 bases at V and 0 bases at J, leaving 12 bases unmatched. For the CDR3, the DNA is TGTGCCAGCAGTTTAGCCCGAAGCCGGACAGGGGCTTTCTCCTACGAGCAGTACTTC. Translated: CASSLARSRTGAFSYEQYF.

The gene calls are TRBV5-1 and TRBJ2-1, with D possibly TRBD2 on 5 matching bases. The V gene's germline CDR1 is SGHRS and CDR2 YFSETQ. This CDR3 spans 13 amino acids. The V end was cut by 3 bases, the J end by 6 bases, with 10 bases between. CDR3 nucleotide sequence: TGCGCCAGCAGCTCACTAGGTTTCAATGAGCAGTTCTTC. Translation: CASSSLGFNEQFF. Variable domain in full (rest from reference TRBV5-1 and TRBJ2-1): KAGVTQTPRYLIKTRGQQVTLSCSPISGHRSVSWYQQTPGQGLQFLFEYFSETQRNKGNFPGRFSGRQFSNSRSEMNVSTLELGDSALYLCASSSLGFNEQFFGPGTRLTVL.

This clonotype was detected a few times. The genes are TRBV6-1 and TRBJ2-2; 9 nucleotides line up with TRBD2. V dropped 5 bases and J dropped 0; count of bases not matched to a gene: 7. CDR3 length equals 17 residues. The germline V gene has CDR1 MNHNS and CDR2 SASEGT. The CDR3 reads CASSQLTSGANTGELFF. The CDR3 DNA reads TGTGCCAGCAGTCAACTGACTAGCGGAGCGAACACCGGGGAGCTGTTTTTT.

This clonotype was observed a handful of times. The rearrangement uses TRBV6-1 and TRBJ2-5; 7 bases are shared with TRBD1. Germline V gene lookup returns CDR1 MNHNS and CDR2 SASEGT. The CDR3 has 14 amino acids. J lost 2 bases, V lost 5 bases, and 5 bases had no gene match. Here the CDR3 reads CASSRDSQQETQYF. The CDR3 region has the DNA TGTGCCAGCAGTCGGGACAGTCAACAAGAGACCCAGTACTTC.

This clonotype was found a few times. The CDR3 is CASSVAANTEAFF. Written as DNA, the CDR3 is TGTGCCAGCAGCGTAGCTGCGAACACTGAAGCTTTCTTT. This chain joins TRBV9 and TRBJ1-1, with D hard to call. The CDR3 has 13 residues. The germline gives CDR1 SGDLS, CDR2 YYNGEE. V was pared by 0 bases and J by 1 base, with 4 bases between.

J is TRBJ2-5 and V is TRBV20-1; TRBD2 matches at 8 bases. Trimming at V came to 3 bases and at J to 2 bases, leaving 5 bases not matched to a gene. This CDR3 has 14 residues. Germline CDR1 reads DFQATT; CDR2 reads SNEGSKA (reference sequence). The CDR3 here is CSASRGRLQETQYF. The CDR3 nucleotides are TGCAGTGCTAGTCGCGGGAGGCTTCAAGAGACCCAGTACTTC.

The sample holds a few counts of this clonotype. The chain combines TRBV6-1 with TRBJ2-5; no clear D gene. Germline V gene sequence: CDR1 MNHNS, CDR2 SASEGT. The ends were cut back, 4 bases at V and 4 bases at J, with 10 bases in the middle. This CDR3 has 13 residues. The CDR3 loop is CASSGTRRETQYF. The CDR3 DNA reads TGTGCCAGCAGTGGTACGCGACGAGAGACCCAGTACTTC.

This clonotype was recorded once. The rearrangement uses TRBV27 and TRBJ2-6; no clear D gene. V lost 8 bases and J 0 bases, leaving 11 bases between the germline ends. The CDR3 loop spans 15 amino acids. Germline V gives CDR1 MNHEY, CDR2 SMNVEV (reference sequence). CDR3: CASGGVASGANVLTF. The CDR3 nucleotides read TGTGCCAGCGGTGGGGTGGCCTCTGGGGCCAACGTCCTGACTTTC.

CDR3 DNA: TGTGCCACCAGCAGAGATCCGGGACACGGAAACACCATATATTTT. Translation gives CATSRDPGHGNTIYF. The chain uses TRBV15 and TRBJ1-3, with D possibly TRBD1 on 6 matching bases. The CDR3 covers 15 residues. V lost 0 bases to trimming and J lost 4 bases, with 10 bases between them. Per germline, CDR1 LNHNV and CDR2 YYDKDF (reference sequence).

This clonotype was observed a few times. The gene calls are TRBV25-1 and TRBJ2-1; 10 positions agree with TRBD2. The CDR3 is 15 residues long. Per the germline V gene, CDR1 is MGHDK and CDR2 is SYGVNS. V trimming: 0 bases; J trimming: 5 bases; junction bases outside the gene matches: 1. The CDR3 spells CASSEYTSGNNEQFF. The CDR3 coding sequence is TGTGCCAGCAGTGAATACACTAGCGGGAACAATGAGCAGTTCTTC.

CDR3 sequence (DNA): TGCGCCAGCAGCATAACAGGGACCGGGGTGACCCAGTACTTC. Protein product: CASSITGTGVTQYF. The chain couples TRBV5-1 to TRBJ2-5, with D maybe TRBD1 (6 bases). Germline V gene sequence: CDR1 SGHRS, CDR2 YFSETQ. The CDR3 runs to 14 residues. Trimming stripped 4 bases from V and 7 bases from J, with 17 bases between.

The V and J genes are TRBV15 and TRBJ2-1; 9 bases are shared with TRBD2. CDR1 and CDR2 (germline): LNHNV, YYDKDF (reference sequence). J was trimmed by 6 bases and V by 0 bases; bases with no gene match: 15. The CDR3 consists of 19 residues. CDR3 protein: CATSRDRGLAGRQGNEQFF. CDR3 in DNA: TGTGCCACCAGCAGAGACCGCGGGCTAGCGGGACGGCAAGGCAATGAGCAGTTCTTC.

This clonotype was seen a handful of times. This sequence joins TRBV12-3 or TRBV12-4 and TRBJ1-5; 10 bases match TRBD1. This CDR3 region has 15 residues. V trimming: 5 bases; J trimming: 4 bases; junction bases outside the gene matches: 5. The chain's CDR3 is CASSLRGQGNQPQHF. The CDR3 DNA reads as TGTGCCAGCAGTCTCAGGGGACAGGGGAATCAGCCCCAGCATTTT.

In its sample, this clonotype was seen a few times. This rearrangement joins TRBV20-1 to TRBJ2-3; tentative D call: TRBD1 (6 bases). The CDR3 loop spans 16 amino acids. CDR1 is DFQATT, CDR2 SNEGSKA, per germline (reference sequence). V dropped 0 bases and J dropped 0 bases, with 13 bases sitting between them. The CDR3 sequence is CSARDRDTFSTDTQYF. The CDR3, as DNA: TGCAGTGCTAGAGACCGGGACACCTTTAGCACAGATACGCAGTATTTT.

This clonotype was counted a few times. This sequence joins TRBV15 and TRBJ2-3; no clear D. The V gene's germline CDR1 is LNHNV and CDR2 YYDKDF (reference sequence). With 1 base removed from V and 3 bases from J, the gap between germline ends came to 11 bases. The CDR3 length is 15 residues. The CDR3 DNA sequence: TGTGCCACCAGCAGAGGTGATCCCGAGACAGATACGCAGTATTTT. The encoded protein is CATSRGDPETDTQYF.

The CDR3 DNA reads as TGCAGTGCTAGAGCGGGGGCGCTAGGCTACACCTTC. Its translation is CSARAGALGYTF. The chain couples TRBV20-1 to TRBJ1-2; tentative D call: TRBD1 (6 bases). Germline V gene lookup returns CDR1 DFQATT and CDR2 SNEGSKA (reference sequence). V shed 1 base and J shed 8 bases, with 11 bases lying between them. The CDR3 has 12 residues.